This T cell receptor (beta chain) was sequenced in a study of shared clonotypes between healthy human individuals. With 1 base clipped from V and 5 bases from J, the junction kept 11 bases outside the gene matches. CDR1 is SGHTA, CDR2 FQGNSA, per germline. The length of the CDR3 is 17 residues. Naive CD8 isolation took CD45RO-negative cells positively selected for CCR7 and excluded terminally differentiated effector memory CD45RA+ cells. Using immunoSEQ multiplex PCR, the repertoire was profiled, and TCRdb retains in-frame clones only, with some absent. Of 800,000 or so clones listed, 95% to 97% were seen once; the top ten hold around 0.21%.

The rearrangement joins TRBV7-2 to TRBJ2-1; the match to TRBD1 covers 7 bases. Sequencing was performed on naive CD8+ T cells sorted from blood. This receptor was identified in a man younger than 40 in good health. The CDR3 nucleotides are TGTGCCAGCAGCTTAGTAAGAAACCGGGACAGAAACAATGAGCAGTTCTTC. This encodes CASSLVRNRDRNNEQFF.